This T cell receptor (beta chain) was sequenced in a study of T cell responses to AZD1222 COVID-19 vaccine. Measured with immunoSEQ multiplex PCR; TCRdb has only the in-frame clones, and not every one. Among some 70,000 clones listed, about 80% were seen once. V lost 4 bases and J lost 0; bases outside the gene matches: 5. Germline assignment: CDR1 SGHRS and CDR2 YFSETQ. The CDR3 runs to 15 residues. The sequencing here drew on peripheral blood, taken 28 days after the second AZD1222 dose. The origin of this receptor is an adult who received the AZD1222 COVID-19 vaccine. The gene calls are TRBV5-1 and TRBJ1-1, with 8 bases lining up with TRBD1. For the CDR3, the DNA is TGCGCCAGCAGCCGTGCAGGGGGCATGAACACTGAAGCTTTCTTT. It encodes CASSRAGGMNTEAFF.